The rows below give T cell receptor beta chains drawn from one sample of a study of blood T cell repertoires in COVID-19. Only in-frame clones appear in the TCRdb table, and some are missing; sequencing was by immunoSEQ multiplex PCR. This sample carries under 250,000 clones, roughly 78% of them seen once, and the ten largest clones take around 12%. Material for sequencing was peripheral blood. The receptor source for this set is a middle-aged woman with acute or convalescent COVID-19. The CDR3 runs from the conserved cysteine through the conserved F or W. The D gene is left open where the match is weak. The size field is filled for only some rows; it gives once, few, many or a size class.

v_gene	j_gene	d_gene	abundance	CDR3nt	CDR3aa
TRBV10-3	TRBJ1-2	TRBD1	-	TGTGCCATCAGTGAGATGGGACAGGAGGGTAGTGGCTACACCTTC	CAISEMGQEGSGYTF
TRBV7-8	TRBJ2-1	TRBD1	-	TGTGCCAGCAGCTTAACGACAGGGGTTAGGTACAATGAGCAGTTCTTC	CASSLTTGVRYNEQFF
TRBV5-1	TRBJ1-1	-	-	TGCGCCAGCAGCTTCGGGGGAGAAGCTTTCTTT	CASSFGGEAFF
TRBV7-2	TRBJ2-7	-	-	TGTGCCAGCAGCTCTAGTAAGGGCCGGACTACCCCCTACGAGCAGTACTTC	CASSSSKGRTTPYEQYF
TRBV4-2	TRBJ2-6	-	once	TGTGCCAGCAGCCAAGATACCAGCTCTGGGGCCAACGTCCTGACTTTC	CASSQDTSSGANVLTF
TRBV5-5	TRBJ1-5	-	-	TGTGCCAGCAGCTTGTGGGCAGGGGATCAGCCCCAGCATTTT	CASSLWAGDQPQHF
TRBV6-2/TRBV6-3	TRBJ2-1	-	few	TGTGCCAGCAGTTACTTGGCTGTCAATGAGCAGTTCTTC	CASSYLAVNEQFF
TRBV10-3	TRBJ2-7	-	once	TGTGCCATCAGGGACAGTACGAGCTCCTACGAGCAGTACTTC	CAIRDSTSSYEQYF
TRBV29-1	TRBJ1-1	TRBD1	once	TGCAGCGTTAGGCAGGGGGCCTTAGGCACTGAAGCTTTCTTT	CSVRQGALGTEAFF
TRBV6-5	TRBJ2-7	-	once	TGTGCCAGCAGCCCCCAACAGGGCTCACCCTACGAGCAGTACTTC	CASSPQQGSPYEQYF
TRBV4-1	TRBJ1-1	-	-	TGCGCCAGCAGCCAAGCTTGGGAGGTGACTGAAGCTTTCTTT	CASSQAWEVTEAFF
TRBV25-1	TRBJ2-5	TRBD2	few	TGTGCCAGCAGTGGACTACTAGCGGAGAGGGCCCAAGAGACCCAGTACTTC	CASSGLLAERAQETQYF
TRBV4-1	TRBJ1-4	-	-	TGCGCCAGCAGCCAAACTTCAGGGAAGGGGGATGAAAAACTGTTTTTT	CASSQTSGKGDEKLFF
TRBV10-3	TRBJ2-1	TRBD2	-	TGTGCCATCGGCGAGCGGGGAGACTACAATGAGCAGTTCTTC	CAIGERGDYNEQFF
TRBV27	TRBJ1-5	TRBD1	few	TGTGCCAGCAGTTTATCGTTGACAGGGAATCAGCCCCAGCATTTT	CASSLSLTGNQPQHF
TRBV4-1	TRBJ2-2	-	-	TGCGCCAGCAGCCAAGATTTTTACCAGGGCAGTATCGCCGGGGAGCTGTTTTTT	CASSQDFYQGSIAGELFF
TRBV11-2	TRBJ1-1	-	-	TGTGCCAGCAGACTTAGCGCTTGGGCAGGTCTAGAAGCTTTCTTT	CASRLSAWAGLEAFF
TRBV6-5	TRBJ1-1	-	-	TGTGCCAGCAGTTTCAAACCCTCGGGGGGAAACACTGAAGCTTTCTTT	CASSFKPSGGNTEAFF
TRBV19	TRBJ2-1	TRBD2	few	TGTGCCAGTAGTATCGTCGGCGGGAGCTATGAGCAGTTCTTC	CASSIVGGSYEQFF
TRBV7-9	TRBJ2-3	TRBD2	-	TGTGCCAGCAGCATGGGACTAGCCCCCCTAGATACGCAGTATTTT	CASSMGLAPLDTQYF
TRBV7-2	TRBJ2-7	-	-	TGTGCCAGCAGCTTGGGCCCCTTGTACGAGCAGTACTTC	CASSLGPLYEQYF
TRBV15	TRBJ2-3	TRBD2	-	TGTGCCACCAGCAGAGATTTTGCGGGAGCAGATACGCAGTATTTT	CATSRDFAGADTQYF